These 27 T cell receptor beta chains were sequenced from one sample in a study of cytomegalovirus exposure and HLA in healthy donors (dated by TCRdb to 2016 to 2017). Library method: the immunoSEQ multiplex PCR assay. The multiplex PCR relied on a mix of 60 forward primers for TCR Vbeta segments and 13 reverse primers for TCR Jbeta segments. Imported from immuneACCESS, the table was reduced by TCRdb to in-frame sequences with V and J called. These copies leave out some clones; in studies compared against another copy, an unresolved V gene accounts for under half, and the cause of the remainder is not known. The sample table holds fewer than 150,000 clones, of which 65% to 85% were seen once. The top ten clonotypes cover 5.4% of the sample. Sequences were obtained from PBMCs. All receptors derive from a woman in her twenties or thirties in good health and CMV-seropositive.

V and J are TRBV2 and TRBJ2-1; 12 nucleotides line up with TRBD2. The germline CDR1 and CDR2 sequences are SNHLY and FYNNEI. The CDR3 extends over 15 amino acids. The J segment lost 8 bases and the V segment lost 6 bases, leaving 8 bases of the junction unmatched. The CDR3 protein is CASRKTSGSVDEQFF. DNA of the CDR3: TGTGCCAGCAGGAAGACTAGCGGGAGTGTCGATGAGCAGTTCTTC. Together with reference TRBV2 and TRBJ2-1, the CDR3 gives the full variable domain: EPEVTQTPSHQVTQMGQEVILRCVPISNHLYFYWYRQILGQKVEFLVSFYNNEISEKSEIFDDQFSVERPDGSNFTLKIRSTKLEDSAMYFCASRKTSGSVDEQFFGPGTRLTVL.

This sequence joins TRBV7-9 and TRBJ2-5; 7 bases align to TRBD1. V shed 5 bases and J 4 bases; nucleotides not matched to a gene: 10. The CDR3 has 15 amino acids. CDR1 is SEHNR, CDR2 FQNEAQ, per germline (reference sequence). CDR3 DNA sequence: TGTGCCAGCAGCCCCCGAGACAGGGAACGAGAGACCCAGTACTTC. Residues: CASSPRDRERETQYF.

The V and J genes are TRBV9 and TRBJ1-4; 7 bases line up with TRBD1. J was trimmed by 8 bases and V by 3 bases; bases with no gene match: 10. CDR1 SGDLS and CDR2 YYNGEE come from the germline V gene. CDR3 size: 15 residues. The CDR3 DNA sequence: TGTGCCAGCAGCGATGGGACAGCCGAGGGGGAAAAACTGTTTTTT. The encoded protein is CASSDGTAEGEKLFF.

This clone was seen a single time. V and J are TRBV7-9 and TRBJ2-2; tentatively, D is TRBD2 (6 bases). CDR3 length: 12 residues. With 9 bases removed from V and 3 bases from J, the gap between germline ends came to 8 bases. Per the germline V gene, CDR1 is SEHNR and CDR2 is FQNEAQ (reference sequence). This chain's CDR3 is CARTRDTGELFF. CDR3 bases: TGTGCCAGGACTAGGGACACCGGGGAGCTGTTTTTT.

This rearrangement joins TRBV2 to TRBJ1-3; tentatively, D is TRBD1 (5 bases). The CDR3 runs 16 residues. The V end was cut by 0 bases, the J end by 0 bases, with 9 bases between. Germline V lookup: CDR1 SNHLY, CDR2 FYNNEI. CDR3: CASSEATAHSGNTIYF. The CDR3 nucleotides are TGTGCCAGCAGTGAAGCGACAGCTCACTCTGGAAACACCATATATTTT.

The J gene is TRBJ2-3, the V gene TRBV29-1; 7 nucleotides align to TRBD1. With 5 bases clipped from V and 2 bases from J, the junction kept 10 bases outside the gene matches. CDR1 SQVTM and CDR2 ANQGSEA come from the germline V gene. This CDR3 has 15 amino acids. This CDR3 reads CSVRFGQAFTDTQYF. The CDR3, as DNA: TGCAGCGTTAGATTTGGACAGGCGTTCACAGATACGCAGTATTTT.

The V call is TRBV7-3, the J call TRBJ1-6; maybe TRBD1 (5 bases). V was clipped by 8 bases and J by 6 bases, with 11 bases between them. There are 13 residues in the CDR3. Germline-derived CDR1 and CDR2 are SGHTA and FQGTGA. CDR3 nucleotide sequence: TGTGCCAGCGGGGAACAGGTTAATTCACCCCTCCACTTT. It translates to CASGEQVNSPLHF.

J is TRBJ1-1 and V is TRBV11-1, with TRBD1 matching 9 bases. Germline values: CDR1 SGHAT, CDR2 FQDESV (reference sequence). Losses at the gene ends were 5 bases for V and 4 bases for J; bases not matched to a gene: 5. The CDR3 covers 14 residues. CDR3 in DNA: TGTGCCAGCAGCCCAGACAGGGGGGGCACTGAAGCTTTCTTT. As protein: CASSPDRGGTEAFF.

The chain joins TRBV7-6 to TRBJ2-2, with D unclear. This CDR3 is built from 13 residues. Deletions cut 0 bases from V and 8 bases from J, with 7 bases between. Germline V gene sequence: CDR1 SGHVS, CDR2 FNYEAQ. This CDR3 is CASSLADLGELFF. As DNA, the CDR3 is TGTGCCAGCAGCTTAGCCGATCTAGGGGAGCTGTTTTTT.

This clone turned up a few times. The rearrangement joins TRBV7-2 to TRBJ1-2, with 10 positions matching TRBD1. The J segment lost 3 bases and the V segment lost 5 bases, leaving 9 bases of the junction unmatched. The germline CDR1 and CDR2 sequences are SGHTA and FQGNSA. This CDR3 spans 16 amino acids. CDR3 protein: CASSGFDRGLDYGYTF. In DNA, the CDR3 is TGTGCCAGCAGCGGATTCGACAGGGGGCTTGACTATGGCTACACCTTC.

The chain recombines TRBV4-1 with TRBJ2-1; 9 nucleotides align to TRBD1. Germline V gene sequence: CDR1 MGHRA, CDR2 YSYEKL. V trimming: 1 base; J trimming: 8 bases; junction bases outside the gene matches: 6. The CDR3 has 15 amino acids. The CDR3 is CASSQARGTGHEQFF. CDR3 sequence (DNA): TGCGCCAGCAGCCAAGCCCGAGGGACAGGGCATGAGCAGTTCTTC.

The chain is built from TRBV5-1 and TRBJ2-1; 8 nucleotides line up with TRBD2. The CDR3 loop spans 14 amino acids. CDR1 and CDR2 from the germline V gene are SGHRS and YFSETQ. Trimming removed 1 base from V and 6 bases from J; junction bases left unmatched: 3. The CDR3 is CASSLNLAGNEQFF. Here the CDR3 DNA reads TGCGCCAGCAGCTTGAATCTAGCGGGCAATGAGCAGTTCTTC.

This clone was seen a single time. The genes are TRBV5-1 and TRBJ2-7; D is possibly TRBD1 (6 bases). CDR1 is SGHRS, CDR2 YFSETQ, per germline. The CDR3 is 14 amino acids. Trimming took off 0 bases at V and 0 bases at J, with 7 bases between the two ends. CDR3 region: CASSLGTDSYEQYF. CDR3 coding DNA: TGCGCCAGCAGCTTGGGGACAGACTCCTACGAGCAGTACTTC. The full variable domain, in which reference TRBV5-1 and TRBJ2-7 provide the parts outside the CDR3, is KAGVTQTPRYLIKTRGQQVTLSCSPISGHRSVSWYQQTPGQGLQFLFEYFSETQRNKGNFPGRFSGRQFSNSRSEMNVSTLELGDSALYLCASSLGTDSYEQYFGPGTRLTVT.

This clone is a singleton in its sample. At one end the junction does not follow the germline gene, possibly because of a read error. The rearrangement links TRBV7-9 to TRBJ1-3; D not certain. This CDR3 has 12 residues. From germline, CDR1 is SEHNR and CDR2 FQNEAQ (reference sequence). The CDR3 here is CSSSRGGNTIYF. CDR3 nucleotides: TGTTCCAGCTCCCGAGGGGGAAACACCATATATTTT.

The chain has TRBV5-1 and TRBJ1-1; D uncertain. Trimming left V 4 bases short and J 2 bases short, with 9 bases between. The germline V gene has CDR1 SGHRS and CDR2 YFSETQ. The CDR3 has 13 residues. CDR3 sequence reads: CASSQEINTEAFF. The CDR3 DNA follows: TGCGCCAGCAGCCAAGAGATAAACACTGAAGCTTTCTTT.

This clone was found a few times. V and J are TRBV9 and TRBJ2-5; D gene unclear. Germline V lookup: CDR1 SGDLS, CDR2 YYNGEE. This CDR3 is 13 amino acids long. The V gene lost 7 bases and the J gene lost 7 bases, with 17 bases spanning the gap. In DNA form, the CDR3 reads TGTGCCAGCGGTCCCCAAGCCTCCGGGACCCAGTACTTC. It codes for CASGPQASGTQYF.

The genes are TRBV12-5 and TRBJ1-5; 7 bases fit TRBD1. Losses at the gene ends were 6 bases for V and 3 bases for J; bases not matched to a gene: 5. CDR1 and CDR2 from the germline V gene are LGHNT and FRNRAP. The CDR3 runs to 14 residues. CDR3: CASGPGQPNQPQHF. The CDR3, as DNA: TGTGCTAGTGGGCCGGGACAGCCCAATCAGCCCCAGCATTTT.

The rearrangement uses TRBV7-2 and TRBJ2-1; 10 bases are shared with TRBD2. The CDR3 length is 18 residues. In germline, CDR1 is SGHTA, CDR2 FQGNSA. Losses at the gene ends were 1 base for V and 3 bases for J; bases not matched to a gene: 9. CDR3 sequence (DNA): TGTGCCAGCAGCTTAGATTCGACTAGCGGGCGATTCTACAATGAGCAGTTCTTC. This sequence encodes CASSLDSTSGRFYNEQFF.

V gene TRBV4-2 combines with J gene TRBJ1-1; D is unclear. V lost 6 bases to trimming and J lost 8 bases, with 16 bases between them. The CDR3 contains 13 residues. CDR1 and CDR2 (germline): LGHNA, YNFKEQ. CDR3 residues: CASRQSETKEAFF. CDR3 coding DNA: TGTGCCAGCAGGCAAAGCGAGACGAAAGAAGCTTTCTTT.

This clone showed up just a few times. The gene calls are TRBV19 and TRBJ2-2; the match to TRBD1 covers 7 bases. The V segment lost 6 bases and the J segment 6 bases; nucleotides outside the gene matches: 1. The CDR3 runs 12 residues. CDR1 is LNHDA, CDR2 SQIVND, per germline (reference sequence). The CDR3 nucleotides are TGTGCCAGTAGCCAGGGGGCCGGGGAGCTGTTTTTT. The encoded protein is CASSQGAGELFF. Full variable domain (remainder filled in from reference TRBV19 and TRBJ2-2): DGGITQSPKYLFRKEGQNVTLSCEQNLNHDAMYWYRQDPGQGLRLIYYSQIVNDFQKGDIAEGYSVSREKKESFPLTVTSAQKNPTAFYLCASSQGAGELFFGEGSRLTVL.

The chain uses TRBV2 and TRBJ2-3; 9 bases are a match to TRBD1. CDR3 length equals 14 residues. The junction had 7 bases not matched to a gene; V was cut back by 6 bases and J by 6 bases. The germline V gene has CDR1 SNHLY and CDR2 FYNNEI. CDR3 in amino acids: CASSRDRAGDTQYF. The CDR3 nucleotides read TGTGCCAGCAGCCGGGACAGGGCAGGCGATACGCAGTATTTT.

This chain connects TRBV5-1 to TRBJ2-5, with D maybe TRBD1 (5 bases). Germline V gene data show CDR1 as SGHRS and CDR2 as YFSETQ. V was clipped by 5 bases and J by 3 bases, with 11 bases between them. The CDR3 length is 13 residues. In DNA form, the CDR3 reads TGCGCCAGCAGTCGGGTGACAGAAGAGACCCAGTACTTC. The encoded protein is CASSRVTEETQYF.

Concerning this clone itself: A junction end diverges from the germline sequence, so it may reflect a read error. V and J are TRBV7-9 and TRBJ1-1; TRBD1 matches at 7 bases. The germline CDR1 and CDR2 sequences are SEHNR and FQNEAQ (reference sequence). The CDR3 contains 13 residues. The chain's CDR3 is CSSSYTGDTEAFF. As DNA, the CDR3 is TGTTCCAGCAGCTATACAGGGGACACTGAAGCTTTCTTT.

The chain is built from TRBV19 and TRBJ1-1; 9 nucleotides align to TRBD1. The CDR3 is 15 amino acids. Losses at the gene ends were 4 bases for V and 6 bases for J; bases not matched to a gene: 9. The germline V gene encodes CDR1 LNHDA and CDR2 SQIVND (reference sequence). This chain's CDR3 is CASSTPTGGSSEAFF. CDR3 bases: TGTGCCAGTAGTACGCCTACAGGGGGCTCATCTGAAGCTTTCTTT.

The chain uses TRBV6-5 and TRBJ2-1, with 10 bases matching TRBD2. The CDR3 covers 15 residues. The germline gives CDR1 MNHEY, CDR2 SVGAGI. V lost 6 bases and J lost 3; bases outside the gene matches: 5. The CDR3: CASSPSGGNYNEQFF. CDR3 DNA sequence: TGTGCCAGCAGCCCTAGCGGGGGAAACTACAATGAGCAGTTCTTC.

This chain links TRBV11-3 with TRBJ2-5; D perhaps matches TRBD1 (5 bases). CDR1 and CDR2 (germline): SGHNT, YENEEA. Trimming took 5 bases from V and 5 from J, leaving 15 bases between them. The CDR3 has 14 residues. CDR3 nucleotides: TGTGCCAGCAGCCCCCGGAAGGGGAAGGAGACCCAGTACTTC. Translated: CASSPRKGKETQYF.

This rearrangement joins TRBV27 to TRBJ1-1; no definite D call. V shed 2 bases and J shed 1 base, with 8 bases lying between them. Germline values: CDR1 MNHEY, CDR2 SMNVEV (reference sequence). This CDR3 comprises 14 residues. The CDR3 here is CASSLLEGNTEAFF. DNA for the CDR3: TGTGCCAGCAGTTTACTAGAGGGGAACACTGAAGCTTTCTTT.